These 6 T cell receptor beta chains originate from one sample sequenced in a study of shared clonotypes between healthy human individuals. The table came from immunoSEQ multiplex PCR; TCRdb's copy has only in-frame clones and leaves some out. The sample records some 240,000 clones, 50% to 80% being singletons. The specimen was memory CD4+ T cells sorted from blood. Regarding subset: CD45RA-negative fraction. The receptors shown here come from a man aged 25 to 40 in good health.

Points on this clone: A much larger clone sits a single nucleotide away, making a read error possible. The chain links TRBV7-8 to TRBJ2-3; D gene uncertain. Germline CDR1 SGHVS, CDR2 FQNEAQ. The V and J ends lost 3 bases and 0 bases respectively, with 1 base between them. The CDR3 is 12 amino acids. This CDR3 reads CASSFSTDTQYF. The CDR3, as DNA: TGTGCCAGCAGCTTTAGCACAGATACGCAGTATTTT.

This clone was observed once. V usage is TRBV6-1 and J usage is TRBJ2-7, with a tentative D call TRBD2 (6 bases). Between the trimmed V and J ends, which lost 2 bases and 3 bases, there was a span of 14 bases. The CDR3 extends over 15 amino acids. Germline values: CDR1 MNHNS, CDR2 SASEGT. CDR3 loop: CASSESISSGYEQYF. The CDR3 nucleotides are TGTGCCAGCAGTGAATCTATCAGTAGCGGCTACGAGCAGTACTTC.

The rearrangement links TRBV7-5 to TRBJ2-1; TRBD1, as called in the table, went unchecked against the DNA. TRBV7-5 has pseudogene status. CDR3 size: 17 residues. The CDR3 region is CARSPEGGQCAYNEQFF. In nucleotides, the CDR3 is TGTGCCAGAAGCCCAGAGGGGGGACAGTGCGCCTACAATGAGCAGTTCTTC.

This clone showed up many times. The same CDR3 arises from other DNA sequences in this sample as well. The chain links TRBV5-1 to TRBJ2-7; 9 nucleotides align to TRBD1. The trim removed 4 bases at V and 6 bases at J, leaving 8 bases unmatched. CDR1 is SGHRS and CDR2 is YFSETQ in the germline V gene. The CDR3 consists of 14 residues. Here the CDR3 reads CASSPADRGREQYF. For the CDR3, the DNA is TGCGCCAGCAGCCCGGCGGACAGGGGTCGCGAGCAGTACTTC.

This clone occurred a few times. This chain joins TRBV7-8 and TRBJ2-1; TRBD2 agrees at 14 bases. CDR3 length: 19 residues. After removal of 2 bases from V and 9 bases from J, the junction contained 15 bases not matched to a gene. Looked up from germline, CDR1 is SGHVS and CDR2 is FQNEAQ. CDR3 protein: CASSLLRIRTSGRSAEQFF. CDR3 nucleotide sequence: TGTGCCAGCAGCTTACTCCGAATCAGGACTAGCGGGAGGTCAGCTGAGCAGTTCTTC.

CDR3: CSVARYEQFF. CDR3 sequence (DNA): TGCAGCGTGGCCCGTTACGAGCAGTTCTTC. The genes are TRBV29-1 and TRBJ2-1; D call uncertain. Germline assignment: CDR1 SQVTM and CDR2 ANQGSEA. The CDR3 totals 10 residues. The V gene lost 6 bases and the J gene lost 10 bases, with 10 bases spanning the gap.